The clone carrying this T cell receptor beta chain was recorded a few times. Its target is unknown. The CDR3 is made up of 14 amino acids. Per germline, CDR1 WNHNN and CDR2 SYGVQD (reference sequence). Trimming removed 0 bases at V and 2 bases at J, with 7 bases between. Authors of the study amplified TCR beta CDR3 regions from RNA transcripts. The HTBI primer set drove a first-round RT-PCR of the TCR CDR3. TCRdb reanalysed the multiplex PCR reads using MiXCR and keeps one entry per CDR3 protein. The sample comprises approximately 330,000 distinct CDR3 sequences, approximately 15% of which are singletons, and almost 35% rests with the top ten. Using over 8.5 ml of fresh peripheral blood, PBMCs were prepared. This sample is part of a study of T cells in Graves' hyperthyroidism and ophthalmopathy. Study findings and constraints: It was a median approximately 6.9 months before onset that the model predicted ophthalmopathy.

The TCR originated in a woman aged 40-49 years with Graves' ophthalmopathy. The sequencing sample was made of blood. The rearrangement uses TRBV10-1 and TRBJ2-5, with TRBD1 as a possible D gene (6 bases). CDR3 sequence reads: CASSESQGQETQYF. The CDR3 coding sequence is TGCGCCAGCAGTGAGTCACAGGGACAAGAGACCCAGTACTTC.